This entry lists 17 T cell receptor beta chains sequenced from one sample in a study of early T cells in non-severe SARS-CoV-2 infection (dated by TCRdb to the early 2020s). Receptor libraries were prepared by 5' RACE. Sequenced on a NextSeq 500. Starting from the raw public reads, TCRdb applied fastp trimming at Q25, assembled clones with MiXCR and retained in-frame beta chains. Merged by CDR3 protein, the rows form single entries marked with the most common genes and DNA. Here the sample has 25,000 to 30,000 distinct CDR3 sequences; around 5% occur a single time. Of the sample, 2% to 3% falls within the top ten clones. Material for sequencing was whole blood. All receptors derive from an adult who was a healthcare worker with PCR-confirmed SARS-CoV-2 infection or an uninfected control (not recorded which).

The chain is built from TRBV5-5 and TRBJ2-5; D gene ambiguous. The V end was cut by 2 bases, the J end by 2 bases, with 4 bases between. CDR3 length: 12 residues. Per germline, CDR1 SGHKS and CDR2 YYEKEE (reference sequence). For the CDR3, the DNA is TGTGCCAGCAGCTTATATCAAGAGACCCAGTACTTC. Protein product: CASSLYQETQYF.

This clonotype was counted many times. The chain uses TRBV18 and TRBJ1-2; no firm D call. Deletions cut 2 bases from V and 8 bases from J, with 12 bases between. The germline CDR1 and CDR2 sequences are KGHSH and LQKENI. The CDR3 is 13 amino acids. The CDR3 region is CASSPDGVGGYTF. In nucleotides, the CDR3 is TGTGCCAGCTCACCAGACGGGGTAGGCGGCTACACCTTC. Full variable domain (missing parts from reference TRBV18 and TRBJ1-2): NAGVMQNPRHLVRRRGQEARLRCSPMKGHSHVYWYRQLPEEGLKFMVYLQKENIIDESGMPKERFSAEFPKEGPSILRIQQVVRGDSAAYFCASSPDGVGGYTFGSGTRLTVV.

This clonotype was detected ten times or more. The chain's CDR3 is CASSIQSIGYGYTF. CDR3 DNA: TGTGCCAGCAGTATACAGTCGATTGGGTATGGCTACACCTTC. This chain connects TRBV28 to TRBJ1-2; D is undetermined. The CDR3 runs to 14 residues. The ends were cut back, 5 bases at V and 5 bases at J, with 15 bases in the middle. In germline, CDR1 is MDHEN, CDR2 SYDVKM.

This clonotype was seen at least ten times. V and J are TRBV7-9 and TRBJ2-3, with 7 bases matching TRBD1. The CDR3 covers 16 residues. The germline V gene has CDR1 SEHNR and CDR2 FQNEAQ (reference sequence). V lost 5 bases to trimming and J lost 0 bases; unmatched junction nucleotides: 8. The CDR3 nucleotides read TGTGCCAGCAGCCTGGGACAGCCTACTAGCACAGATACGCAGTATTTT. It specifies CASSLGQPTSTDTQYF.

The gene calls are TRBV5-1 and TRBJ2-3; D is undetermined. Trimming stripped 5 bases from V and 6 bases from J, with 10 bases between. Germline lookup yields CDR1 SGHRS and CDR2 YFSETQ. The CDR3 length is 12 residues. CDR3 in amino acids: CASRAEVDTQYF. CDR3 DNA sequence: TGCGCCAGCAGAGCTGAGGTGGATACGCAGTATTTT.

This clonotype was picked up a small number of times. The rearrangement joins TRBV20-1 to TRBJ1-2; TRBD1 is a possible D gene (6 bases). V was shortened by 3 bases and J by 0 bases, with 14 bases between the two germline ends. The CDR3 is 15 amino acids. In germline, CDR1 is DFQATT, CDR2 SNEGSKA (reference sequence). The CDR3 protein is CSASMQGLSNYGYTF. CDR3 nucleotide sequence: TGCAGTGCTAGCATGCAGGGGCTTTCTAACTATGGCTACACCTTC.

This clonotype has more than one count but fewer than ten. The chain has TRBV5-1 and TRBJ1-1, with TRBD1 as a possible D gene (5 bases). This CDR3 is built from 11 residues. Between the trimmed V and J ends, which lost 3 bases and 14 bases, there was a span of 14 bases. Germline CDR1 is SGHRS and CDR2 is YFSETQ. The CDR3 sequence: CASSSDTKQFF. In DNA, the CDR3 is TGCGCCAGCAGCTCGGACACCAAGCAGTTCTTT.

The gene calls are TRBV20-1 and TRBJ1-2, with TRBD1 as a possible D gene (6 bases). Germline V gene sequence: CDR1 DFQATT, CDR2 SNEGSKA (reference sequence). Trimming pared 0 bases from V and 7 bases from J, leaving 15 bases between. The CDR3 is 14 residues long. CDR3 amino acids: CSARDSQGGSGYTF. The DNA for the CDR3 is TGCAGTGCTAGAGATTCACAGGGAGGGAGTGGCTACACCTTC.

The V call is TRBV6-1, the J call TRBJ1-1; no clear D gene. V lost 6 bases and J lost 2, with 7 bases in between. The germline gives CDR1 MNHNS, CDR2 SASEGT. CDR3 size: 12 residues. CDR3 bases: TGTGCCAGCAGAGAATATAACACTGAAGCTTTCTTT. Translating it yields CASREYNTEAFF.

This clonotype has at least ten counts. The gene calls are TRBV2 and TRBJ2-3; D is perhaps TRBD1 (6 bases). Trimming left V 4 bases short and J 3 bases short, with 11 bases between. Germline CDR1 and CDR2: SNHLY and FYNNEI. This CDR3 is 14 amino acids long. The CDR3 reads CASSVQGQTDTQYF. The CDR3 DNA follows: TGTGCCAGCAGTGTACAGGGCCAAACAGATACGCAGTATTTT.

This clonotype occurred many times. This rearrangement joins TRBV20-1 to TRBJ2-3; D is unclear. The germline CDR1 and CDR2 sequences are DFQATT and SNEGSKA (reference sequence). Trimming removed 1 base at V and 4 bases at J, with 6 bases between. The CDR3 is 12 amino acids. The CDR3 region has the DNA TGCAGTGCTAGAGGTTCGCCAGATACGCAGTATTTT. It is translated as CSARGSPDTQYF.

This clonotype appeared many times. The genes are TRBV20-1 and TRBJ2-7; unclear D gene. Germline V gives CDR1 DFQATT, CDR2 SNEGSKA (reference sequence). The V end was cut by 3 bases, the J end by 7 bases, with 10 bases between. CDR3 length equals 11 residues. CDR3 in amino acids: CSARTMGEQYF. The CDR3 nucleotides read TGCAGTGCTAGGACGATGGGGGAGCAGTACTTC.

This clonotype was detected ten times or more. The chain uses TRBV18 and TRBJ1-2, with TRBD1 identical over 7 bases. The germline V gene encodes CDR1 KGHSH and CDR2 LQKENI. This CDR3 spans 14 amino acids. With V trimmed by 2 bases and J by 0 bases, 0 bases remained unmatched. Here the CDR3 reads CASSPGQANYGYTF. CDR3 DNA: TGTGCCAGCTCACCAGGACAGGCTAACTATGGCTACACCTTC.

V and J are TRBV29-1 and TRBJ2-1; 8 nucleotides match TRBD1. This CDR3 contains 15 residues. The germline gives CDR1 SQVTM, CDR2 ANQGSEA. After removal of 7 bases from V and 4 bases from J, the junction contained 12 bases not matched to a gene. CDR3 region: CSAAPYHRGYNEQFF. DNA for the CDR3: TGCAGCGCCGCCCCTTATCACAGGGGGTACAATGAGCAGTTCTTC.

The V gene is TRBV3-1, the J gene TRBJ1-6; D remains ambiguous. V lost 1 base and J lost 5, with 15 bases in between. In germline, CDR1 is LGHDT, CDR2 YNNKEL (reference sequence). The CDR3 runs 17 residues. Written as DNA, the CDR3 is TGTGCCAGCAGCCAAGGGGCCCCCGGGAATAATAATTCACCCCTCCACTTT. Protein sequence: CASSQGAPGNNNSPLHF. The complete variable domain, with remaining parts taken from reference TRBV3-1 and TRBJ1-6, reads DTAVSQTPKYLVTQMGNDKSIKCEQNLGHDTMYWYKQDSKKFLKIMFSYNNKELIINETVPNRFSPKSPDKAHLNLHINSLELGDSAVYFCASSQGAPGNNNSPLHFGNGTRLTVT.

This chain uses TRBV11-1 with TRBJ2-1, with TRBD2 matching 8 bases. The CDR3 has 15 residues. Germline loops: CDR1 SGHAT, CDR2 FQDESV (reference sequence). With 3 bases clipped from V and 7 bases from J, the junction kept 8 bases outside the gene matches. This CDR3 reads CASSLSRGAGNEQFF. The CDR3, as DNA: TGTGCCAGCAGCTTGTCGCGGGGGGCCGGGAATGAGCAGTTCTTC.

This clonotype was counted between two and nine times. The V call is TRBV12-3 or TRBV12-4, the J call TRBJ1-2; D may be TRBD1 (5 bases). The CDR3 loop spans 14 amino acids. V lost 4 bases, J lost 4 bases, and 13 bases lay in between. The CDR3 spells CASSSQGEGYGYTF. In DNA, the CDR3 is TGTGCCAGCAGTTCTCAGGGAGAGGGCTATGGCTACACCTTC.